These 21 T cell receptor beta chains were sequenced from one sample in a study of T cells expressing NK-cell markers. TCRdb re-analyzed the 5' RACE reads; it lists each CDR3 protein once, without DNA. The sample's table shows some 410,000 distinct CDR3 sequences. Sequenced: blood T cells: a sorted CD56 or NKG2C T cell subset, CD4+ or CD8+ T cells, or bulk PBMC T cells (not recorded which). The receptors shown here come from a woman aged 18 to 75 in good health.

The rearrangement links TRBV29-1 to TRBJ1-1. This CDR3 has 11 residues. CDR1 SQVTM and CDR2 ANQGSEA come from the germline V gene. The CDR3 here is CSVAGGIEAFF.

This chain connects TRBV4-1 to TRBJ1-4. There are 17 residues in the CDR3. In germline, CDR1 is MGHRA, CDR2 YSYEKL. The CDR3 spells CASSQAPSRWTNEKLFF.

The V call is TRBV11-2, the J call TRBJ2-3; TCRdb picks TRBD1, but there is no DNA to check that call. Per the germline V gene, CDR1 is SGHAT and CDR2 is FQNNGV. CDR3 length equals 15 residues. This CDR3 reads CASSLGAGRTDTQYF.

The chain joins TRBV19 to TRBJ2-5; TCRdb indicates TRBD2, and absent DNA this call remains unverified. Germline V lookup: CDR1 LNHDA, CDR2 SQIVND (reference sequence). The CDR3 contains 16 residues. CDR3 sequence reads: CASSMWPSGVRETQYF.

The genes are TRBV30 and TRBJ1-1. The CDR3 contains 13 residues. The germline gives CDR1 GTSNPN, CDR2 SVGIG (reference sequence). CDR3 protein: CAWSTSAIAEAFF.

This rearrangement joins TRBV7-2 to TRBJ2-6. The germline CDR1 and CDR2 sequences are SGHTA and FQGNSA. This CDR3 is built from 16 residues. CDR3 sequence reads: CASSSNQGFGANVLTF.

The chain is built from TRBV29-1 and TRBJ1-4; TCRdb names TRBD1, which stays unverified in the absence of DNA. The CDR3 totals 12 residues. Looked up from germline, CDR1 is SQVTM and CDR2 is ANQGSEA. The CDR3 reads CSAGQLNEKLFF.

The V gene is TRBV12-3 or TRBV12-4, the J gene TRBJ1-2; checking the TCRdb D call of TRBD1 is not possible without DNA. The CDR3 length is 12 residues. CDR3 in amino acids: CASSLAPGALSF.

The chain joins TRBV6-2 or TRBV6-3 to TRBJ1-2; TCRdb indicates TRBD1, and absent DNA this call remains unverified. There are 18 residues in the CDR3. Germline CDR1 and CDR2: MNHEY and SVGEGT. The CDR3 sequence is CASSYLPGSTMGQYGYTF.

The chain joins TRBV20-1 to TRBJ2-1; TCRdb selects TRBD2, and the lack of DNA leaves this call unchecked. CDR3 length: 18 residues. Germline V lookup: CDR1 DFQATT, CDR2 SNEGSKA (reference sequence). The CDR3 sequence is CSARDPGWMSGRRNEQFF.

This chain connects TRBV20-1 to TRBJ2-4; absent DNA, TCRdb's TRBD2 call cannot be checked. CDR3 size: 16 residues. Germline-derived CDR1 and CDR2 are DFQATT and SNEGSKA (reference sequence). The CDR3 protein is CSARGTSFSAKNIQYF.

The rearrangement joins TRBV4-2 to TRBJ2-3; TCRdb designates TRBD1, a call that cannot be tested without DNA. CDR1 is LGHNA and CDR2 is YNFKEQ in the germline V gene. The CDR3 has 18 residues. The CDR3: CASSPTGDPTSRTDTQYF.

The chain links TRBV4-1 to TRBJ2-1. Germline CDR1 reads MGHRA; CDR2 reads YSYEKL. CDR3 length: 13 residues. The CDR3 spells CASSLSWANEQFF.

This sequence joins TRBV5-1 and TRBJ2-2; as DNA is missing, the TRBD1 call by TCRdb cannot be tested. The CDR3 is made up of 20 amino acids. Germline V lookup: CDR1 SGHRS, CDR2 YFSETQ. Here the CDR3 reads CASSFGGTGGAGPNTGELFF.

CDR3 sequence: CSVDGSRGRSDTQYF. The chain links TRBV29-1 to TRBJ2-3; TCRdb gives TRBD1 as the D gene, but with no DNA this cannot be confirmed. Germline V CDR1 and CDR2: SQVTM, ANQGSEA. CDR3 length: 15 residues.

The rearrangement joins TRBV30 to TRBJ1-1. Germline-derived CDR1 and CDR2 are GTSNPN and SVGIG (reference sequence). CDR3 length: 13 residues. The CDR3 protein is CAWSVRKNTEAFF. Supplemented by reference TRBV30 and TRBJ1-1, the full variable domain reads SQTIHQWPATLVQPVGSPLSLECTVEGTSNPNLYWYRQAAGRGLQLLFYSVGIGQISSEVPQNLSASRPQDRQFILSSKKLLLSDSGFYLCAWSVRKNTEAFFGQGTRLTVV.

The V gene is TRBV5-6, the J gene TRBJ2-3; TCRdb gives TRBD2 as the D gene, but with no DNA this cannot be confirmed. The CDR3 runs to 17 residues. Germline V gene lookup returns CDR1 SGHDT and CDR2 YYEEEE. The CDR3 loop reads CASSLESGLTSTDTQYF.

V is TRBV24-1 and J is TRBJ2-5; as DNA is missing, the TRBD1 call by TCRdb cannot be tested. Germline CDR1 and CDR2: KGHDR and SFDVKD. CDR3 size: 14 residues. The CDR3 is CATSDQGGKETQYF.

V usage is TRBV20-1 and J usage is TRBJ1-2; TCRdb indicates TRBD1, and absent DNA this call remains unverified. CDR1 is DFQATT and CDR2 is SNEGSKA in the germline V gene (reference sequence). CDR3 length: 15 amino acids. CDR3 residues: CSADGGQRANYGYTF.

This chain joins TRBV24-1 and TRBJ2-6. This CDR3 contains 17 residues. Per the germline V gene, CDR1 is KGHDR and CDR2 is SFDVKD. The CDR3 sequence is CATSDSRQGSGANVLTF.

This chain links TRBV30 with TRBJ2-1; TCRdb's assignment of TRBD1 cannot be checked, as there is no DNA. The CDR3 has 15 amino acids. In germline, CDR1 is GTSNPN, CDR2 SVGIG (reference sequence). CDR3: CAWSVLGPRGNEQFF.